This T cell receptor beta chain was observed in a study of cytomegalovirus exposure and HLA in healthy donors (dated by TCRdb to about 2017). For context, the study as a whole: An earlier analysis of 587 of the donors reported 276 Gb of sequence data and 95 million to 130 million unique TCR beta sequences obtained from 180 million or so T cells. HLA typing covered class I and class II loci at four-digit resolution. A later analysis re-analyzed previously published TCR beta repertoires from roughly 690 donors and added high-resolution HLA genotyping to study TCR occurrence patterns. Every repertoire in the discovery cohort had been generated on one and the same sequencing platform. Rather than using new phenotypic data, the later analysis identified candidate immune exposures from TCR beta sequences and from how often those sequences occurred across donors. The genetic ancestry cluster associated with self-reported Caucasian donors included about four fifths of the approximately 430 genotyped donors. In an earlier analysis of 500 to 650 of the donors, high-throughput TCR beta sequencing was used to judge whether each TCR beta V gene segment behaved as functional or pseudogenic. Four to six DR-DQ haplotypes were handled as single units for association and clustering, since linkage in the cohort was strong. Besides the first cohort of some 670 subjects, a separate validation cohort made up of 120 different subjects was used. To predict cytomegalovirus infection status, the study combined high-throughput TCR immunosequencing, statistical association of individual TCRs with disease status, and machine learning. Approximately 300 gigabases of sequencing data and around 80 million unique TCR sequences made up an early release that covered approximately 650 HLA-typed donors. Donor age, sex, ethnicity and CMV serostatus were collected together with the repertoire data. A later genetic analysis took genome-wide SNP genotypes for about three fifths of the 666 donors and used that subset as a discovery cohort. The study aimed to test whether cataloging public T cell receptors could reveal signatures of past pathogen exposure. The study used immunosequencing to profile the T cell repertoires of under 700 subjects and linked those repertoires to cytomegalovirus serostatus. The number of donors typed differed by locus, with 629-630 for A, B, C, DRB1 and DQB1, roughly 550 for DQA1, 606 for DPA1, and approximately 470 for DPB1. Among 300 to 500 genotyped donors of the cohort, an average of roughly 230,000 unique TCR beta nucleotide sequences was sequenced per donor, of which about 18% were non-productive. The research as a whole found: Most CMV-associated TCR beta chains appeared to be HLA-restricted in a later analysis, and the HLA associations seemed to be driven largely by CMV exposure. This cohort had only TCR beta chains sequenced, and the lack of alpha or paired-chain data limited which features could be detected. A cluster of highly shared sequence variants was judged likely to be a technical artifact of the sequencing pipeline. Compared with the 666-donor mean, donors in an Asian-associated ancestry cluster had fewer N-insertions in productive TCRs, according to a later genetic analysis. Linkage disequilibrium might explain the correlated functional status among segregating V segments, but an unknown experimental factor could not be ruled out. In vitro tests confirmed that a few of the cytomegalovirus-associated TCR beta chains recognize cytomegalovirus antigens. According to a later analysis, TCR association rates differed among HLA loci, with DRB1 alleles showing the most associated TCRs and HLA-C alleles showing the fewest. Broadly in line with IMGT annotations, most TCR beta V segments showed up in productive rearrangements about 87% or about 30% of the time in an earlier analysis of roughly 590 of the donors. HLA typing was unavailable for some donors at each locus, so association tests used only the typed subset. Cytomegalovirus status was reported to be diagnosed by the classifier with high specificity and sensitivity in both the original and validation cohorts. In a later analysis, several top co-occurrence clusters were reported to appear linked to parvovirus B19, influenza, CMV and Epstein-Barr virus. Some IMGT-functional V segments, including TRBV6-2 and TRBV6-3, could not be told apart with the 87-base-pair reads, so those segments were excluded. Sequencing depth was assumed to be roughly uniform across donors in the presence/absence analyses, though that assumption may not hold. A later analysis associated around 16,000 TCR beta sequences with specific HLA alleles at a false discovery rate of 0.05. Assigning TCR associations to individual alleles was difficult when HLA alleles, especially DR and DQ, strongly co-occurred. A further reported finding was that TCR beta sequences accurately predicted the HLA-A and HLA-B alleles for most subjects in the first cohort. Because counts were too low, roughly 16 rarely observed V segments, including chromosome 9 orphons, were left out of the earlier analysis of 500 to 750 of the donors. An association between a missense DCLRE1C variant and V-gene and J-gene trimming of TCR beta chains was found in a later genetic analysis and replicated in an independent cohort. Most TCR sequences were seen in very few donors, while some public TCRs were found in many individuals. A later analysis found that HLA-associated TCR beta chains were more clonally expanded and had lower generation probabilities than equally common non-associated chains. The authors suggested that the approach could potentially be generalized to other disease states and immunological phenotypes. The only immune exposure information available for the cohort was CMV serostatus. A total of 150 to 200 TCR beta chains were listed by the study as associated with cytomegalovirus.

In total, 630 or so healthy bone marrow donors made up the cohort. At the time of sampling, all cohort members were nominally healthy, though unrecorded immune exposures were likely present. The donor tested CMV seronegative, placing the donor among the 350 or so seronegative members of the cohort. Each donor provided a peripheral blood sample, and peripheral blood mononuclear cells were used for TCR beta sequencing. Genomic DNA was extracted from the blood cell samples with the Qiagen DNeasy Blood Extraction Kit. The method was the immunoSEQ multiplex PCR assay. For the multiplex PCR, a mixture combining 60 forward primers for TCR Vbeta segments and 13 reverse primers for TCR Jbeta segments was used. Amplification of the CDR3 region of rearranged TCR beta genes was performed with a multiplex PCR assay on genomic DNA. On the Illumina HiSeq System, the amplified TCR beta libraries were sequenced as 87-base-pair reads. For the original study's pipeline: Across the 670 or so repertoires, a later analysis counted 80 million or so unique TCR beta chains, roughly 11 million of which were shared by at least two donors. To remove PCR and sequencing errors, raw reads were error-corrected and collapsed into unique sequences using a nearest-neighbor algorithm that merged closely related sequences. Alignment of CDR3 sequences to IMGT reference sequences was used to assign V, D and J gene segments. For a sequence to be retained, a match of at least six nucleotides to both a V gene segment and a J gene segment was required. A rearrangement was called productive if the CDR3 had no stop codons and remained in frame with V and J, and every other rearrangement was called non-productive. Following IMGT convention, CDR3 was defined as the stretch from the second conserved V-encoded cysteine to the conserved J-encoded phenylalanine. In an earlier analysis of around 570 of the donors, sequences lacking an unambiguous match to a single V gene segment were excluded. In an earlier analysis of 450 to 750 of the donors, a V segment was called functional when productive rearrangements were above 56.7%, and segregating when the standard deviation between donors exceeded 5%. To diagnose cytomegalovirus status from the catalog of TCR beta chain sequences, a statistical classification framework was built. In a later analysis, TCR nucleotide sequences were compared against IMGT/GENE-DB human TR gene sequences so that V and J genes could be assigned. In a later analysis, CDR3 sequences and most-parsimonious VDJ recombination scenarios were assigned using the TCRdist pipeline. In a later analysis, every TCR beta chain was defined by the combination of its CDR3 amino acid sequence and its V-gene family, and reads without a unique V-gene family were dropped. In a later analysis, around 600 highly shared, low-generation-probability nucleotide sequences were removed to address suspected cross-contamination and a sequencing artifact. A later analysis calculated a clonal expansion index for each public chain from normalized within-repertoire ranks of inferred template counts. A later analysis computed generation probabilities with a VDJ recombination model fitted to out-of-frame rearrangements, and checked the results against IGoR. In a later analysis, TCR-TCR, TCR-HLA and TCR-CMV co-occurrence was scored with hypergeometric tests, and a repertoire-size bias correction was applied to TCR pairs. A later analysis estimated false discovery rates by permuting HLA or CMV assignments 20 times. In a later analysis, co-occurring TCRs were grouped using DBSCAN, and TCRdist sequence similarity was added for clustering within HLA-allele-positive subsets. For co-occurrence clustering, repertoires with fewer than 30,000 or more than 120,000 public chains were excluded, along with 4 to 6 repertoires with anomalous nucleotide sharing. TCRdb mirrors the immuneACCESS table, restricted to in-frame sequences. Some clones are absent from its copies; in checked studies, under half trace to an unresolved V gene, and the reason for the others is unknown. V and J calls and clone size come straight from that table; D and trimming were deduced from the DNA. This sample has some 160,000 clones in its table, and around a tenth of those were observed once. About 1.7% of the sample goes to the ten largest clones.

This clone was observed a handful of times. Which antigen it targets is not known. No much larger clonotype is one base removed from it; base qualities were not supplied. For this chain, trimming is 3 bases at the V end and 7 bases at the J end, and the number of junction bases without a gene match is 5. Including the terminal cysteine and phenylalanine, the CDR3 comprises 15 residues. The read is trimmed to its CDR3 DNA, 45 bases read in frame from base 1. CDR1 and CDR2 are read off the germline V gene as MGHRA and YSYEKL. Source material: PBMCs. In this chain, TRBV4-1 is recombined with TRBJ1-5, and 11 junctional nucleotides match TRBD1. The TCR sequence derives from a male donor in good health and CMV-seronegative. The nucleotides read TGCGCCAGCAGCCAGGGACAGGGGGATTTGCAGCCCCAGCATTTT. The encoded protein is CASSQGQGDLQPQHF.